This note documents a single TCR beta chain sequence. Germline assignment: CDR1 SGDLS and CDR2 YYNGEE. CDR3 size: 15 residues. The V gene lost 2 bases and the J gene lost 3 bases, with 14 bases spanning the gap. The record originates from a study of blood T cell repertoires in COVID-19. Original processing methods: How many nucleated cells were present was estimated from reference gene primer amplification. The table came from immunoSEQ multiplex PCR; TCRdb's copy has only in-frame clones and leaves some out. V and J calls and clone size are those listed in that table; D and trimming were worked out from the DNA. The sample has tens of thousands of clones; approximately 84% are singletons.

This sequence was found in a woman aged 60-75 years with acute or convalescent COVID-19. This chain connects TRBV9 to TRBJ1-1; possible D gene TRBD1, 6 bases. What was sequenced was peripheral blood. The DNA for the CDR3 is TGTGCCAGCAGCGTTTCCAGGGGAGGGTACACTGAAGCTTTCTTT. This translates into CASSVSRGGYTEAFF.